These 10 T cell receptor beta chains share one sample of origin, sequenced in a study of T cells in Graves' hyperthyroidism and ophthalmopathy. RNA transcripts served as the template for amplifying TCR beta CDR3 regions. The TCR CDR3 first-round RT-PCR relied on the HTBI primer set. TCRdb itself ran the multiplex PCR reads through MiXCR, one entry per CDR3 protein. The data show about half a million distinct CDR3 sequences, about 16% seen once. The source material was blood. Every receptor here comes from a woman in her 30s with Graves' ophthalmopathy.

This clonotype was recorded many times. The chain combines TRBV5-1 with TRBJ1-1; D call uncertain. The CDR3 extends over 15 amino acids. The germline V gene encodes CDR1 SGHRS and CDR2 YFSETQ. Trimming removed 0 bases at V and 5 bases at J, with 14 bases between. The CDR3 sequence: CASSLEGPLGTEAFF. In nucleotides, the CDR3 is TGCGCCAGCAGCTTGGAAGGACCCTTGGGTACTGAAGCTTTCTTT.

The chain joins TRBV7-6 to TRBJ2-1; D unclear. V dropped 8 bases and J dropped 15 bases, with 17 bases sitting between them. Germline assignment: CDR1 SGHVS and CDR2 FNYEAQ. There are 11 residues in the CDR3. Written as DNA, the CDR3 is TGTGCCAGCCCGAGAGACGGTGTTTGGTTCTTC. Translated: CASPRDGVWFF.

This clonotype was detected only a few times. The chain recombines TRBV9 with TRBJ2-1; D is possibly TRBD1 (9 bases). Germline loops: CDR1 SGDLS, CDR2 YYNGEE. This CDR3 comprises 21 residues. Trimming shortened V by 6 bases and J by 6 bases, and 37 bases separated the two germline ends. The CDR3 coding sequence is TGTGCCAGCACGTTCCCCGGACAGGGGTTGGGGCAGCGGGAGTATTCCAATGAGCAGTTCTTC. This sequence encodes CASTFPGQGLGQREYSNEQFF.

The table lists this clonotype with a few counts. The rearrangement joins TRBV19 to TRBJ2-1, with TRBD2 matching over 12 bases. Germline-derived CDR1 and CDR2 are LNHDA and SQIVND (reference sequence). The CDR3 sequence is 17 residues long. V trimming: 5 bases; J trimming: 3 bases; junction bases outside the gene matches: 8. The DNA of the CDR3 is TGTGCCAGTAGTCTACTAGCGGGAGGAGGAGGCTACAATGAGCAGTTCTTC. Amino acids: CASSLLAGGGGYNEQFF.

This clonotype appeared many times. The chain joins TRBV3-1 to TRBJ2-3; no definite D call. CDR1 and CDR2 (germline): LGHDT, YNNKEL (reference sequence). The CDR3 totals 14 residues. V was cut by 3 bases and J by 6 bases, with 13 bases left in between. CDR3: CASSQGGSVDTQYF. The CDR3 nucleotides are TGTGCCAGCAGCCAGGGCGGATCCGTCGATACGCAGTATTTT.

This clonotype appeared many times. V usage is TRBV28 and J usage is TRBJ2-1; 9 bases map to TRBD2. Germline CDR1 reads MDHEN; CDR2 reads SYDVKM. With 6 bases clipped from V and 0 bases from J, the junction kept 9 bases outside the gene matches. This CDR3 region has 17 residues. The CDR3 nucleotides read TGTGCCAGCAGAGGAGCTAGCGGGACCAGCTCCTACAATGAGCAGTTCTTC. Protein: CASRGASGTSSYNEQFF.

A few counts support this clonotype. The CDR3 DNA follows: TGCGCCAGCAGCCAGTCGGACAGGGGGCGATCACCCCTCCACTTT. This translates into CASSQSDRGRSPLHF. The chain joins TRBV4-1 to TRBJ1-6, with 11 bases identical to TRBD1. The germline CDR1 and CDR2 sequences are MGHRA and YSYEKL. The CDR3 totals 15 residues. V gave up 3 bases and J gave up 10 bases; unmatched junction bases: 5.

Many counts were recorded for this clonotype. V is TRBV7-2 and J is TRBJ2-3; tentative D call: TRBD1 (5 bases). Trimming cost V 5 bases and J 5 bases, with 8 bases left between them. The germline CDR1 and CDR2 sequences are SGHTA and FQGNSA. The CDR3 runs 12 residues. The CDR3 region is CASSVGVDTQYF. The CDR3 nucleotides read TGTGCCAGCAGCGTAGGGGTAGATACGCAGTATTTT.

This clonotype was found many times. The rearrangement joins TRBV5-1 to TRBJ2-7; 15 nucleotides align to TRBD2. Germline V gene sequence: CDR1 SGHRS, CDR2 YFSETQ. Trimming removed 5 bases from V and 4 bases from J; junction bases left unmatched: 13. The CDR3 spans 18 residues. The DNA of the CDR3 is TGCGCCAGCAGGCCAATACGGACTAGCGGGAGGGCCGTGTACGAGCAGTACTTC. Encoded protein: CASRPIRTSGRAVYEQYF.

This clonotype was observed at least ten times. The V call is TRBV11-2, the J call TRBJ2-7; 9 bases align to TRBD2. The CDR3 totals 13 residues. Trimming cost V 7 bases and J 2 bases; bases outside gene matches: 3. Germline V gives CDR1 SGHAT, CDR2 FQNNGV. The CDR3 loop is CASKIAGAYEQYF. The CDR3 DNA reads as TGTGCCAGCAAGATAGCGGGGGCCTACGAGCAGTACTTC. The complete variable domain, with remaining parts taken from reference TRBV11-2 and TRBJ2-7, reads EAGVAQSPRYKIIEKRQSVAFWCNPISGHATLYWYQQILGQGPKLLIQFQNNGVVDDSQLPKDRFSAERLKGVDSTLKIQPAKLEDSAVYLCASKIAGAYEQYFGPGTRLTVT.